The clone carrying this TCR beta chain was picked up many times. These data originate in a study of T-cell reconstitution after alpha-beta-depleted transplantation in children. Germline V CDR1 and CDR2: SGHVS, FQNEAQ. V dropped 0 bases and J dropped 6 bases, with 5 bases sitting between them. The CDR3 extends over 12 amino acids. Unique molecular identifiers tagged the TCRbeta library. TCRdb analysed the PCR reads with MiXCR anew, one entry per CDR3 protein. The sample shows some 72,000 distinct CDR3 sequences, around 7.9% of them seen only once. The chain couples TRBV7-8 to TRBJ1-2; D perhaps matches TRBD1 (5 bases). Sequenced material: PBMCs from the stem cell graft donor, taken from the stem cell graft. The TCR was taken from a human donor who donated a stem cell graft to a child with acute lymphoblastic leukemia. CDR3: CASSLAGDGYTF. Here the CDR3 DNA reads TGTGCCAGCAGCTTAGCAGGGGATGGCTACACCTTC. The full variable domain, with the rest looked up from reference TRBV7-8 and TRBJ1-2, is GAGVSQSPRYKVAKRGQDVALRCDPISGHVSLFWYQQALGQGPEFLTYFQNEAQLDKSGLPSDRFFAERPEGSVSTLKIQRTQQEDSAVYLCASSLAGDGYTFGSGTRLTVV.